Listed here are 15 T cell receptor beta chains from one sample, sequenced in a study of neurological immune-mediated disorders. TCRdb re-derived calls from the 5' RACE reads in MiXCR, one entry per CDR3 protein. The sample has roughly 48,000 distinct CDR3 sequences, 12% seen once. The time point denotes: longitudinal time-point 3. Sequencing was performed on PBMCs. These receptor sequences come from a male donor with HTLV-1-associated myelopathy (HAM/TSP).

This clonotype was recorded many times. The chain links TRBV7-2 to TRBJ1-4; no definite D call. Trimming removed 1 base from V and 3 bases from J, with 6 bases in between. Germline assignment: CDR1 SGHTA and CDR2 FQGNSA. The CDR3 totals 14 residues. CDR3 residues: CASSLGRANEKLFF. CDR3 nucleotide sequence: TGTGCCAGCAGCTTAGGCCGAGCTAATGAAAAACTGTTTTTT.

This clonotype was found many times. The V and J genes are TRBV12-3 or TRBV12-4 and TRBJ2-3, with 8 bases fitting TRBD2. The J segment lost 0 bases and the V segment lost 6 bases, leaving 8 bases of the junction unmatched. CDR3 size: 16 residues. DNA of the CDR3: TGTGCCAGCAGGGGGAGACTAGCGAGGAGCACAGATACGCAGTATTTT. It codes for CASRGRLARSTDTQYF.

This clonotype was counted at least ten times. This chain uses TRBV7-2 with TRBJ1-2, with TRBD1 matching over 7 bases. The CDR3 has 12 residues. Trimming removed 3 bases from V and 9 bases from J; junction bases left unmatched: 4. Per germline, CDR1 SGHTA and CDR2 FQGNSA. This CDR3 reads CASSLTGRSYTF. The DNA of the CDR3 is TGTGCCAGCAGCTTGACAGGGAGAAGCTACACCTTC.

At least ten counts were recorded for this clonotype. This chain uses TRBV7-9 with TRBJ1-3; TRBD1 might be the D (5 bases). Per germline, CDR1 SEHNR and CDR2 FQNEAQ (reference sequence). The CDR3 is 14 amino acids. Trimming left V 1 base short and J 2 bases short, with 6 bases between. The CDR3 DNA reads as TGTGCCAGCAGCTTAGTGGGGGCTGGAAACACCATATATTTT. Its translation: CASSLVGAGNTIYF.

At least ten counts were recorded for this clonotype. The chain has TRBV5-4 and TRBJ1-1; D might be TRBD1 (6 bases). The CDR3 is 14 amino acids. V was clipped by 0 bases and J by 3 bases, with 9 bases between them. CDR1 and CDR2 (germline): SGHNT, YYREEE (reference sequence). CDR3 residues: CASSLEGGDTEAFF. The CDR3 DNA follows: TGTGCCAGCAGCTTGGAAGGGGGTGACACTGAAGCTTTCTTT.

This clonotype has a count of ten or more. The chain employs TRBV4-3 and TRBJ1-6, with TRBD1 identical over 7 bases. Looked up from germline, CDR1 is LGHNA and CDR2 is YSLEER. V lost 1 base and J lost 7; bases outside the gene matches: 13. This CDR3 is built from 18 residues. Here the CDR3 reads CASSQVSLTGIGNSPLHF. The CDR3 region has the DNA TGCGCCAGCAGCCAAGTCAGTTTGACAGGGATAGGGAATTCACCCCTCCACTTT.

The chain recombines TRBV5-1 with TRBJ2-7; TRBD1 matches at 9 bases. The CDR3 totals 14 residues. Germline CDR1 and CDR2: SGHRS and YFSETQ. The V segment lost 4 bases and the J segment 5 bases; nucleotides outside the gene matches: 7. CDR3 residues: CASSRDRAIHEQYF. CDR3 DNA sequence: TGCGCCAGCAGCAGGGACAGGGCTATCCACGAGCAGTACTTC.

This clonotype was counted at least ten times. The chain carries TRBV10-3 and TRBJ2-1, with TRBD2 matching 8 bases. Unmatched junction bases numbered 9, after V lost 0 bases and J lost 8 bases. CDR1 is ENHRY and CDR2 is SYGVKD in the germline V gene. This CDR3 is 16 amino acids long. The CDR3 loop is CAISESRGLVSDEQFF. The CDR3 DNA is TGTGCCATCAGTGAGTCGAGGGGACTAGTGAGCGATGAGCAGTTCTTC.

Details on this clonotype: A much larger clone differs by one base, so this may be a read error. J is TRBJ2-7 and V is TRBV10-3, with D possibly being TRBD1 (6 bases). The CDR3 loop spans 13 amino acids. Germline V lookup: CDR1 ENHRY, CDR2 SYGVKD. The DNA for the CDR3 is TGTTCCATCGGGTCCGGGACACCCTACGAGCAGTACTTC. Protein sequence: CSIGSGTPYEQYF.

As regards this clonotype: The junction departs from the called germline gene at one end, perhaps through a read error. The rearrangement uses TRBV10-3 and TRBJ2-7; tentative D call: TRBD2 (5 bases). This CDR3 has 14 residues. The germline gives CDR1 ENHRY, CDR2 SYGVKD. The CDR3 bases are TGTGCCATCACCGAGTGGCTGGACTCCTACAAGCAGTACTTC. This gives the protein CAITEWLDSYKQYF.

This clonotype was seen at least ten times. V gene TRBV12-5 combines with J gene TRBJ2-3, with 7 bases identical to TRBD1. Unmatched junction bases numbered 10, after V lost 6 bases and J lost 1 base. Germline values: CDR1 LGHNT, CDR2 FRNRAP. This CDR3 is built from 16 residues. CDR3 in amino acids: CASGKGQTEGTDTQYF. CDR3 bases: TGTGCTAGTGGGAAGGGACAGACAGAGGGCACAGATACGCAGTATTTT.

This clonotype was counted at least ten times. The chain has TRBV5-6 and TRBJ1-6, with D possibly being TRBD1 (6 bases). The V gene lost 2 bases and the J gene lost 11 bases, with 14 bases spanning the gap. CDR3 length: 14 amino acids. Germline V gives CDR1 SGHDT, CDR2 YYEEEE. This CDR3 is CASSFLRPGAPLHF. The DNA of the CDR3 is TGTGCCAGCAGCTTTTTACGCCCAGGGGCACCCCTCCACTTT.

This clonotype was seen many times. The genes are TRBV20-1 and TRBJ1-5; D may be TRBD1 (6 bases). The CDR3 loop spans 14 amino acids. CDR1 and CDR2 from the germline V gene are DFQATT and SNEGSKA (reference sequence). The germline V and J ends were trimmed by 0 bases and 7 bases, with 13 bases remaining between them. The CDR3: CSARETGSRQPQHF. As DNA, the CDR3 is TGCAGTGCTAGAGAGACAGGTTCAAGGCAGCCCCAGCATTTT.

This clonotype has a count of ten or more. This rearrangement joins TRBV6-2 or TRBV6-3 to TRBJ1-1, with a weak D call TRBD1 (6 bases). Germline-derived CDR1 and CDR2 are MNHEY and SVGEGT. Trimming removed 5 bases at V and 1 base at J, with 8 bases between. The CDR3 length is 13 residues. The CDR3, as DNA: TGTGCCAGCAGTGACAGGCGGAACACTGAAGCTTTCTTT. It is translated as CASSDRRNTEAFF.

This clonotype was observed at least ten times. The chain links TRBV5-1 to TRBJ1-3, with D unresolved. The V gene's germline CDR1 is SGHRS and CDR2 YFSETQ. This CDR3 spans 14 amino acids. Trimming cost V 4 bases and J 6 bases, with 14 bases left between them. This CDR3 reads CASSLDLGTNTIYF. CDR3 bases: TGCGCCAGCAGCCTGGATTTGGGTACAAACACCATATATTTT.